One sample yielded the 21 T cell receptor beta chains listed below, sequenced in a study of technical replicates of blood from a handful of donors. The repertoire was sequenced with immunoSEQ multiplex PCR; TCRdb's copy has only in-frame clones and lacks some. Of under 90,000 clones listed, around 94% are singletons. The source material was T cells isolated from PBMCs. The receptors were gathered from a human donor in good health.

This clone was counted only a few times. V usage is TRBV6-1 and J usage is TRBJ1-5, with D possibly matching TRBD1 (5 bases). The CDR3 runs to 17 residues. CDR1 is MNHNS and CDR2 is SASEGT in the germline V gene. Between the trimmed V and J ends, which lost 3 bases and 7 bases, there was a span of 22 bases. CDR3 protein: CASSDRTDRRDWQPQHF. The CDR3 DNA reads TGTGCCAGCAGTGATCGTACGGATCGTAGGGACTGGCAGCCCCAGCATTTT.

J is TRBJ2-5 and V is TRBV28; 8 nucleotides agree with TRBD2. The CDR3 is 17 residues long. Looked up from germline, CDR1 is MDHEN and CDR2 is SYDVKM. V was clipped by 2 bases and J by 2 bases; unmatched bases: 10. The CDR3: CASSLPGRDSTQETQYF. CDR3 DNA sequence: TGTGCCAGCAGTTTACCCGGGAGGGATTCGACACAAGAGACCCAGTACTTC.

The chain is built from TRBV5-1 and TRBJ2-1; the match to TRBD1 covers 9 bases. Germline-derived CDR1 and CDR2 are SGHRS and YFSETQ. V shed 5 bases and J 8 bases; nucleotides not matched to a gene: 11. The CDR3 runs 15 residues. The CDR3 DNA reads TGCGCCAGCAGTCTTCCGGGACAGGGTATCGATGAGCAGTTCTTC. This translates into CASSLPGQGIDEQFF. The full variable domain, rest sourced from reference TRBV5-1 and TRBJ2-1, is KAGVTQTPRYLIKTRGQQVTLSCSPISGHRSVSWYQQTPGQGLQFLFEYFSETQRNKGNFPGRFSGRQFSNSRSEMNVSTLELGDSALYLCASSLPGQGIDEQFFGPGTRLTVL.

The CDR3 nucleotides are TGTGCCAGCAGCCCAACAGGGAGCTCTGGGGCCAACGTCCTGACTTTC. Its protein product is CASSPTGSSGANVLTF. This rearrangement joins TRBV21-1 to TRBJ2-6; the table calls TRBD1, which could not be checked here. TRBV21-1 is marked as a pseudogene. The CDR3 runs 16 residues.

The J gene is TRBJ2-7, the V gene TRBV14; D perhaps matches TRBD1 (5 bases). The CDR3 loop spans 17 amino acids. In germline, CDR1 is SGHDN, CDR2 FVKESK. Trimming removed 1 base at V and 6 bases at J, with 22 bases between. The CDR3 coding sequence is TGTGCCAGCAGCCAAGCCCCTGGCAGGGCTGCCGCCCTCGAGCAGTACTTC. This sequence encodes CASSQAPGRAAALEQYF.

J is TRBJ2-3 and V is TRBV19; 7 nucleotides match TRBD2. Losses at the gene ends were 8 bases for V and 6 bases for J; bases not matched to a gene: 11. The CDR3 contains 14 residues. In germline, CDR1 is LNHDA, CDR2 SQIVND (reference sequence). This CDR3 is CASWGGRAPDTQYF. CDR3 nucleotide sequence: TGTGCCAGTTGGGGTGGGAGGGCCCCCGATACGCAGTATTTT.

The chain is built from TRBV19 and TRBJ2-3; maybe TRBD2 (6 bases). This CDR3 comprises 13 residues. Trimming removed 3 bases at V and 6 bases at J, with 10 bases between. CDR1 and CDR2 from the germline V gene are LNHDA and SQIVND (reference sequence). The CDR3 loop is CASSIGLADTQYF. The CDR3 DNA is TGTGCCAGTAGTATCGGTCTAGCGGATACGCAGTATTTT. The whole variable domain, remainder taken from reference TRBV19 and TRBJ2-3, is DGGITQSPKYLFRKEGQNVTLSCEQNLNHDAMYWYRQDPGQGLRLIYYSQIVNDFQKGDIAEGYSVSREKKESFPLTVTSAQKNPTAFYLCASSIGLADTQYFGPGTRLTVL.

The chain is built from TRBV5-5 and TRBJ2-1; 10 nucleotides line up with TRBD2. J lost 7 bases, V lost 5 bases, and 9 bases had no gene match. The CDR3 is 15 amino acids. CDR1 and CDR2 from the germline V gene are SGHKS and YYEKEE (reference sequence). The CDR3 nucleotides are TGTGCCAGCAGTCTTACTAGCGGGATTGTGAATGAGCAGTTCTTC. Amino acid sequence: CASSLTSGIVNEQFF.

This chain uses TRBV4-1 with TRBJ2-6; D possibly corresponds to TRBD2 (6 bases). The ends were cut back, 0 bases at V and 2 bases at J, with 11 bases in the middle. This CDR3 has 17 residues. Germline loops: CDR1 MGHRA, CDR2 YSYEKL. In DNA, the CDR3 is TGCGCCAGCAGCCAAGATCGTGGAGGGGCTGGGGCCAACGTCCTGACTTTC. It translates to CASSQDRGGAGANVLTF.

The chain joins TRBV7-5 to TRBJ1-2; no check of the table's D call, TRBD1, against the DNA was made. TRBV7-5 is noted as a pseudogene. The CDR3 has 18 amino acids. CDR3 amino acids: CVRSLIPAPETGSYGYTF. In DNA form, the CDR3 reads TGTGTCAGAAGCTTAATTCCCGCCCCTGAGACAGGAAGCTATGGCTACACCTTC.

The chain is built from TRBV28 and TRBJ2-3, with D uncertain. Per germline, CDR1 MDHEN and CDR2 SYDVKM. The CDR3 sequence is 16 residues long. Trimming pared 2 bases from V and 0 bases from J, leaving 12 bases between. CDR3 in amino acids: CASSLRHLTSTDTQYF. The CDR3 DNA reads as TGTGCCAGCAGTTTAAGACACCTAACTAGCACAGATACGCAGTATTTT. Variable domain in full (rest from reference TRBV28 and TRBJ2-3): DVKVTQSSRYLVKRTGEKVFLECVQDMDHENMFWYRQDPGLGLRLIYFSYDVKMKEKGDIPEGYSVSREKKERFSLILESASTNQTSMYLCASSLRHLTSTDTQYFGPGTRLTVL.

The chain is built from TRBV5-6 and TRBJ2-4; D call uncertain. V was shortened by 0 bases and J by 7 bases, with 5 bases between the two germline ends. The CDR3 is 12 amino acids. Germline V lookup: CDR1 SGHDT, CDR2 YYEEEE. The CDR3 DNA is TGTGCCAGCAGCTTGGGTGGCAACATTCAGTACTTC. Translation: CASSLGGNIQYF.

The chain is built from TRBV7-8 and TRBJ1-1; TRBD1 might be the D (5 bases). The CDR3 contains 11 residues. From germline, CDR1 is SGHVS and CDR2 FQNEAQ. V lost 5 bases, J lost 7 bases, and 8 bases lay in between. CDR3: CASSPQGEAFF. DNA of the CDR3: TGTGCCAGCAGCCCGCAGGGTGAAGCTTTCTTT.

This clone was picked up one time. J is TRBJ2-2 and V is TRBV7-2; D is perhaps TRBD1 (7 bases). Germline lookup yields CDR1 SGHTA and CDR2 FQGNSA. V shed 8 bases and J shed 3 bases, with 16 bases lying between them. The CDR3 length is 15 residues. CDR3 residues: CASRPPGGYTGELFF. The CDR3 DNA is TGTGCCAGCCGGCCACCAGGGGGGTACACCGGGGAGCTGTTTTTT.

This clone was detected only once. This chain uses TRBV2 with TRBJ1-6, with 9 bases aligning to TRBD1. V gave up 1 base and J gave up 4 bases; unmatched junction bases: 2. The CDR3 runs to 16 residues. Germline V CDR1 and CDR2: SNHLY, FYNNEI. Here the CDR3 reads CASSEGTGVYNSPLHF. The DNA for the CDR3 is TGTGCCAGCAGTGAAGGGACAGGGGTTTATAATTCACCCCTCCACTTT.

The rearrangement links TRBV7-2 to TRBJ1-5; unclear D gene. The V and J ends lost 2 bases and 0 bases respectively, with 5 bases between them. The length of the CDR3 is 14 residues. Germline CDR1 reads SGHTA; CDR2 reads FQGNSA. The CDR3 loop reads CASSLRASNQPQHF. DNA for the CDR3: TGTGCCAGCAGCTTAAGAGCTAGCAATCAGCCCCAGCATTTT.

CDR3 region: CASSLKVRSEQFF. The CDR3 DNA sequence: TGTGCCAGCAGCTTAAAAGTGCGGAGTGAGCAGTTCTTC. This rearrangement joins TRBV11-2 to TRBJ2-1, with D hard to call. V lost 2 bases to trimming and J lost 9 bases, with 11 bases between them. Germline-derived CDR1 and CDR2 are SGHAT and FQNNGV. The CDR3 extends over 13 amino acids.

The J gene is TRBJ2-7, the V gene TRBV5-1, with 7 bases that match TRBD2. After removal of 3 bases from V and 6 bases from J, the junction contained 9 bases not matched to a gene. The CDR3 length is 14 residues. The germline V gene encodes CDR1 SGHRS and CDR2 YFSETQ. The CDR3 sequence: CASSYFAGEGEQYF. The CDR3 nucleotides are TGCGCCAGCAGCTACTTTGCGGGGGAAGGCGAGCAGTACTTC.

This clone has a single count. The chain uses TRBV7-9 and TRBJ2-4; TRBD2 matches at 10 bases. The V segment lost 5 bases and the J segment 0 bases; nucleotides outside the gene matches: 13. The CDR3 loop spans 19 amino acids. The germline gives CDR1 SEHNR, CDR2 FQNEAQ (reference sequence). CDR3: CASSLPGLASGLAKNIQYF. DNA for the CDR3: TGTGCCAGCAGCCTACCGGGACTAGCGAGCGGCCTAGCCAAAAACATTCAGTACTTC.

This sequence joins TRBV11-3 and TRBJ2-2, with 8 positions matching TRBD1. CDR1 is SGHNT and CDR2 is YENEEA in the germline V gene. The CDR3 has 15 residues. J gave up 5 bases and V 5 bases, and 7 bases lay outside the gene matches. Written as DNA, the CDR3 is TGTGCCAGCAGCCCCCAGGGGGCGGATACCGGGGAGCTGTTTTTT. This translates into CASSPQGADTGELFF.

CDR3 coding DNA: TGTGCCAGCAGTTTCATTTTAGCGGGGGGTTACGACGAGCAGTACTTC. Amino acids: CASSFILAGGYDEQYF. The chain employs TRBV7-9 and TRBJ2-7; 10 bases align to TRBD2. Unmatched junction bases numbered 13, after V lost 6 bases and J lost 5 bases. This CDR3 is 16 amino acids long. The germline CDR1 and CDR2 sequences are SEHNR and FQNEAQ (reference sequence).